A single sample is the source of the 27 T cell receptor beta chains below, sequenced in a study of blood T cell repertoires in COVID-19. Repertoires were generated with immunoSEQ multiplex PCR, while TCRdb's copy carries only in-frame clones and drops some. The table shows under 200,000 clones, with around 74% occurring only once. Sequenced sample: peripheral blood. Receptors were obtained from a woman between 55 and 75 years old with COVID-19, enrolled during active disease.

The V gene is TRBV19, the J gene TRBJ1-2; 8 positions agree with TRBD1. V gave up 5 bases and J gave up 4 bases; unmatched junction bases: 9. The CDR3 spans 15 residues. Germline assignment: CDR1 LNHDA and CDR2 SQIVND (reference sequence). CDR3 loop: CASSADRVRSYGYTF. For the CDR3, the DNA is TGTGCCAGTAGTGCGGACAGGGTACGGAGCTATGGCTACACCTTC.

This sequence joins TRBV24-1 and TRBJ2-3; D perhaps matches TRBD2 (6 bases). The V end lost 3 bases, the J end lost 0 bases, and 12 bases lay between the germline ends. Germline CDR1 and CDR2: KGHDR and SFDVKD. CDR3 length: 16 amino acids. As DNA, the CDR3 is TGTGCCACCAGTGATATTAGCGGATCTAGCACAGATACGCAGTATTTT. Encoded protein: CATSDISGSSTDTQYF.

This clone showed up just a few times. The rearrangement uses TRBV9 and TRBJ1-1; D is perhaps TRBD1 (5 bases). The CDR3 is made up of 16 amino acids. Trimming shortened V by 0 bases and J by 2 bases, and 14 bases separated the two germline ends. Germline values: CDR1 SGDLS, CDR2 YYNGEE. CDR3 bases: TGTGCCAGCAGCGTAGCTTGGGGGGGAGGTAACACTGAAGCTTTCTTT. Protein product: CASSVAWGGGNTEAFF.

The chain links TRBV5-6 to TRBJ1-2, with 7 bases identical to TRBD1. The V gene end was trimmed by 4 bases and the J gene end by 0 bases; junction bases not matched to a gene: 12. Germline lookup yields CDR1 SGHDT and CDR2 YYEEEE. The CDR3 runs to 17 residues. The CDR3 sequence is CASSPGQAPVANYGYTF. In DNA form, the CDR3 reads TGTGCCAGCAGCCCCGGACAGGCCCCGGTGGCTAACTATGGCTACACCTTC.

The chain joins TRBV15 to TRBJ2-7; D might be TRBD1 (6 bases). Germline lookup yields CDR1 LNHNV and CDR2 YYDKDF (reference sequence). The CDR3 runs to 14 residues. V was clipped by 0 bases and J by 5 bases, with 11 bases between them. CDR3 DNA sequence: TGTGCCACCAGCAGAGATCGCAGGGGAAACGAGCAGTACTTC. Translated, it gives CATSRDRRGNEQYF.

V gene TRBV6-4 combines with J gene TRBJ2-2, with a tentative D call TRBD1 (6 bases). The CDR3 extends over 14 amino acids. Germline CDR1 and CDR2: MRHNA and SNTAGT. V was trimmed by 5 bases and J by 2 bases, leaving 9 bases between them. The chain's CDR3 is CASSRDTNTGELFF. DNA of the CDR3: TGTGCCAGCAGTCGGGACACCAACACCGGGGAGCTGTTTTTT.

This clone has at least ten counts. The chain uses TRBV15 and TRBJ2-5; 7 bases agree with TRBD1. Germline V gives CDR1 LNHNV, CDR2 YYDKDF (reference sequence). The trim removed 3 bases at V and 3 bases at J, leaving 13 bases unmatched. The CDR3 contains 17 residues. CDR3 bases: TGTGCCACCAGCAGTACCTTCAACAGGGGAGTAAAAGAGACCCAGTACTTC. As protein: CATSSTFNRGVKETQYF.

This rearrangement joins TRBV6-6 to TRBJ1-1, with 10 bases aligning to TRBD1. The junction had 10 bases not matched to a gene; V was cut back by 5 bases and J by 1 base. CDR3 length: 17 amino acids. Germline V gives CDR1 MNHNY, CDR2 SVGAGI (reference sequence). The CDR3 region has the DNA TGTGCCAGCAGTCGACAACCGGGACAGGGGCCGAACACTGAAGCTTTCTTT. This translates into CASSRQPGQGPNTEAFF.

The gene calls are TRBV19 and TRBJ1-1; 7 bases agree with TRBD1. The CDR3 length is 13 residues. The ends lost 5 bases at V and 5 bases at J; junction bases unmatched: 5. Germline CDR1 is LNHDA and CDR2 is SQIVND (reference sequence). The chain's CDR3 is CASSSGQWTEAFF. The CDR3 DNA is TGTGCCAGTAGTTCGGGACAGTGGACTGAAGCTTTCTTT. The full variable domain, in which reference TRBV19 and TRBJ1-1 provide the parts outside the CDR3, is DGGITQSPKYLFRKEGQNVTLSCEQNLNHDAMYWYRQDPGQGLRLIYYSQIVNDFQKGDIAEGYSVSREKKESFPLTVTSAQKNPTAFYLCASSSGQWTEAFFGQGTRLTVV.

V gene TRBV18 combines with J gene TRBJ2-5; 9 nucleotides match TRBD1. The V and J ends lost 3 bases and 3 bases, in that order; junction bases with no gene match: 5. Per germline, CDR1 KGHSH and CDR2 LQKENI. CDR3 length: 15 amino acids. CDR3 sequence: CASSPRTGVKETQYF. In DNA, the CDR3 is TGTGCCAGCTCACCCAGGACAGGGGTGAAAGAGACCCAGTACTTC.

The sample holds a few counts of this clone. The chain combines TRBV18 with TRBJ2-7, with a tentative D call TRBD1 (6 bases). The CDR3 loop spans 14 amino acids. The V gene's germline CDR1 is KGHSH and CDR2 LQKENI. Trimming removed 3 bases from V and 0 bases from J, with 9 bases in between. In DNA, the CDR3 is TGTGCCAGCTCACCCCAGGGGAGCTCCTACGAGCAGTACTTC. Its protein is CASSPQGSSYEQYF.

J is TRBJ2-6 and V is TRBV28; TRBD2 might be the D (5 bases). The V gene's germline CDR1 is MDHEN and CDR2 SYDVKM. CDR3 length: 16 residues. Trimming stripped 5 bases from V and 0 bases from J, with 11 bases between. CDR3: CASSPPGSSGANVLTF. Here the CDR3 DNA reads TGTGCCAGCAGTCCCCCTGGGAGCTCTGGGGCCAACGTCCTGACTTTC.

This clone was found once. V is TRBV5-6 and J is TRBJ1-2; unclear D gene. From germline, CDR1 is SGHDT and CDR2 YYEEEE. Trimming took off 2 bases at V and 5 bases at J, with 10 bases between the two ends. The length of the CDR3 is 13 residues. The CDR3 bases are TGTGCCAGCAGCTTTCCGGGGTGGTATGGCTACACCTTC. This translates into CASSFPGWYGYTF.

This clone was counted between two and nine times. The CDR3 spells CASSPGNSRGTEAFF. CDR3 nucleotides: TGTGCCAGCTCGCCGGGGAACAGCAGGGGGACTGAAGCTTTCTTT. The chain links TRBV18 to TRBJ1-1, with 7 bases lining up with TRBD1. V lost 6 bases and J lost 5; bases outside the gene matches: 12. The CDR3 is made up of 15 amino acids. Germline V gene data show CDR1 as KGHSH and CDR2 as LQKENI.

This chain connects TRBV6-6 to TRBJ1-4, with 8 bases identical to TRBD1. This CDR3 spans 14 amino acids. The trim removed 6 bases at V and 7 bases at J, leaving 7 bases unmatched. Germline CDR1 is MNHNY and CDR2 is SVGAGI (reference sequence). For the CDR3, the DNA is TGTGCCAGCAGGGACAGGGTTCTTAGTGAAAAACTGTTTTTT. It specifies CASRDRVLSEKLFF.

The CDR3 bases are TGTGCCTGGAGCTCGTCGGGCCCGGGGGGCCAGTACTTC. Translation gives CAWSSSGPGGQYF. This chain uses TRBV30 with TRBJ2-7, with a weak D call TRBD2 (7 bases). The V gene's germline CDR1 is GTSNPN and CDR2 SVGIG (reference sequence). The CDR3 is made up of 13 amino acids. The V and J ends lost 3 bases and 10 bases respectively, with 19 bases between them.

V gene TRBV18 combines with J gene TRBJ1-6; D may be TRBD1 (6 bases). The CDR3 contains 15 residues. In germline, CDR1 is KGHSH, CDR2 LQKENI. V was shortened by 6 bases and J by 7 bases, with 16 bases between the two germline ends. In DNA form, the CDR3 reads TGTGCCAGCTCCCCTAATTTAGGGGGAAATTCACCCCTCCACTTT. As protein: CASSPNLGGNSPLHF.

The rearrangement joins TRBV19 to TRBJ1-2; maybe TRBD1 (6 bases). CDR1 LNHDA and CDR2 SQIVND come from the germline V gene (reference sequence). V gave up 4 bases and J gave up 6 bases, with 9 bases separating them. The CDR3 spans 12 residues. The CDR3 DNA reads TGTGCCAGTAGTAACAGGGCGGATGGCTACACCTTC. This translates into CASSNRADGYTF.

The J gene is TRBJ1-4, the V gene TRBV7-2; 8 nucleotides match TRBD1. CDR1 and CDR2 (germline): SGHTA, FQGNSA. Trimming cost V 5 bases and J 7 bases; bases outside gene matches: 9. The CDR3 length is 15 residues. CDR3 residues: CASSPGQGNFEKLFF. The CDR3 bases are TGTGCCAGCAGCCCCGGACAGGGTAATTTTGAAAAACTGTTTTTT.

V is TRBV2 and J is TRBJ1-5; 7 positions match TRBD1. V lost 6 bases to trimming and J lost 6 bases; unmatched junction nucleotides: 8. The CDR3 runs to 14 residues. Germline V gene sequence: CDR1 SNHLY, CDR2 FYNNEI. The CDR3 DNA sequence: TGTGCCAGCAGCGCACAGGGGACTTCTCAGCCCCAGCATTTT. Translated: CASSAQGTSQPQHF.

This clone was observed a few times. The chain joins TRBV19 to TRBJ2-1; 8 positions match TRBD2. This CDR3 contains 15 residues. After removal of 2 bases from V and 8 bases from J, the junction contained 8 bases not matched to a gene. Germline CDR1 LNHDA, CDR2 SQIVND (reference sequence). This chain's CDR3 is CASSITSGRRDEQFF. Here the CDR3 DNA reads TGTGCCAGTAGTATAACGAGCGGGAGACGGGATGAGCAGTTCTTC.

The V gene is TRBV9, the J gene TRBJ2-6, with TRBD1 identical over 8 bases. The germline gives CDR1 SGDLS, CDR2 YYNGEE. The J segment lost 0 bases and the V segment lost 4 bases, leaving 12 bases of the junction unmatched. The CDR3 extends over 19 amino acids. CDR3 nucleotides: TGTGCCAGCAGCCCGACCGCCGGGACAGGCCTCTCTGGGGCCAACGTCCTGACTTTC. It yields the protein CASSPTAGTGLSGANVLTF.

The gene calls are TRBV28 and TRBJ2-5; TRBD2 matches 8 bases. Losses at the gene ends were 3 bases for V and 0 bases for J; bases not matched to a gene: 3. Germline CDR1 MDHEN, CDR2 SYDVKM. The CDR3 contains 15 residues. CDR3 loop: CASSFSGGYQETQYF. CDR3 coding DNA: TGTGCCAGCAGTTTTTCGGGGGGGTACCAAGAGACCCAGTACTTC. Filled out from reference TRBV28 and TRBJ2-5, the complete variable domain reads DVKVTQSSRYLVKRTGEKVFLECVQDMDHENMFWYRQDPGLGLRLIYFSYDVKMKEKGDIPEGYSVSREKKERFSLILESASTNQTSMYLCASSFSGGYQETQYFGPGTRLLVL.

This clone was recorded at least ten times. V is TRBV27 and J is TRBJ2-1, with TRBD2 identical over 12 bases. Germline CDR1 is MNHEY and CDR2 is SMNVEV (reference sequence). CDR3 length equals 17 residues. The V segment lost 6 bases and the J segment 7 bases; nucleotides outside the gene matches: 13. The CDR3 sequence: CASSSNLGLAGGNEQFF. CDR3 nucleotides: TGTGCCAGCAGCTCCAATTTGGGGCTAGCGGGAGGGAATGAGCAGTTCTTC.

This chain connects TRBV5-4 to TRBJ2-7; 10 nucleotides match TRBD1. V dropped 0 bases and J dropped 4; count of bases not matched to a gene: 7. Germline CDR1 SGHNT, CDR2 YYREEE (reference sequence). This CDR3 has 16 amino acids. This chain's CDR3 is CASSLDFGTGVYEQYF. In DNA, the CDR3 is TGTGCCAGCAGCTTGGATTTTGGGACAGGGGTTTACGAGCAGTACTTC.

The rearrangement uses TRBV6-5 and TRBJ1-6; D gene uncertain. Germline CDR1 and CDR2: MNHEY and SVGAGI. Trimming cost V 5 bases and J 5 bases, with 7 bases left between them. The CDR3 contains 13 residues. For the CDR3, the DNA is TGTGCCAGCAGTCCACGGGATAATTCACCCCTCCACTTT. This sequence encodes CASSPRDNSPLHF.

The genes are TRBV29-1 and TRBJ1-4; TRBD1 aligns across 8 bases. V gave up 6 bases and J gave up 5 bases; unmatched junction bases: 5. The CDR3 length is 13 residues. In germline, CDR1 is SQVTM, CDR2 ANQGSEA. The CDR3 loop is CSVIQGGNEKLFF. DNA for the CDR3: TGCAGCGTCATACAGGGGGGGAATGAAAAACTGTTTTTT.